Sequencing of this T cell receptor beta chain was carried out in a study of cytomegalovirus exposure and HLA in healthy donors. Points from the study as a whole: Usually a TCR sequence was rare, but some public TCRs were found in many donors.

This PCR relied on a set of 60 Vbeta primers and 13 Jbeta primers. The table came from immunoSEQ multiplex PCR; TCRdb's copy has only in-frame clones and leaves some out. The sample carries more than 150,000 clones, about 79% recorded once. As for this clone: Its specificity is unknown.

Trimming took off 0 bases at V and 4 bases at J, with 11 bases between the two ends. CDR1 SGDLS and CDR2 YYNGEE come from the germline V gene. The CDR3 consists of 15 residues. The chain combines TRBV9 with TRBJ1-3; D possibly corresponds to TRBD1 (6 bases). The source is a girl aged 2-10 years in good health and CMV-seropositive. What was sequenced was PBMCs. This CDR3 is CASSVEGGYGNTIYF. The CDR3 coding sequence is TGTGCCAGCAGCGTAGAAGGGGGATACGGAAACACCATATATTTT.